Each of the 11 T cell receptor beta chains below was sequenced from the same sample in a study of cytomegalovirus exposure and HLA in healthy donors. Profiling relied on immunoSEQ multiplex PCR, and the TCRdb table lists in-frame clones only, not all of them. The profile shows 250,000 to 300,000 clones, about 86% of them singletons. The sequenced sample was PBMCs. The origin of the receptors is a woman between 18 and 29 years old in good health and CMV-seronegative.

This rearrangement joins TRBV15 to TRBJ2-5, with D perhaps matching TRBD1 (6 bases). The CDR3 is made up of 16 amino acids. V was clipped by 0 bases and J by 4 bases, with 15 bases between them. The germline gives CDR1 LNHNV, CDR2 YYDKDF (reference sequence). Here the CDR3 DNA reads TGTGCCACCAGCAGAGATTATACAGGGCAAGGAGAGACCCAGTACTTC. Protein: CATSRDYTGQGETQYF.

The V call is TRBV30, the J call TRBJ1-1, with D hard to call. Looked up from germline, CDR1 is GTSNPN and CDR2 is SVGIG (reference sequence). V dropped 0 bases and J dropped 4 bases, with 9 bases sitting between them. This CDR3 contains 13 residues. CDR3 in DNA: TGTGCCTGGAGTGTAATACGGGGCACTGAAGCTTTCTTT. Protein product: CAWSVIRGTEAFF. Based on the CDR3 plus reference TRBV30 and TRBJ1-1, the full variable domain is SQTIHQWPATLVQPVGSPLSLECTVEGTSNPNLYWYRQAAGRGLQLLFYSVGIGQISSEVPQNLSASRPQDRQFILSSKKLLLSDSGFYLCAWSVIRGTEAFFGQGTRLTVV.

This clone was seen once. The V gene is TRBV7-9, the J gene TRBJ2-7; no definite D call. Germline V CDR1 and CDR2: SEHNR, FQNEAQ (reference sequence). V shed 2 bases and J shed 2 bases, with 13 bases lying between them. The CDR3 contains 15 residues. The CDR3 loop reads CASSLYPGAPYEQYF. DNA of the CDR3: TGTGCCAGCAGCTTATATCCCGGAGCCCCCTACGAGCAGTACTTC.

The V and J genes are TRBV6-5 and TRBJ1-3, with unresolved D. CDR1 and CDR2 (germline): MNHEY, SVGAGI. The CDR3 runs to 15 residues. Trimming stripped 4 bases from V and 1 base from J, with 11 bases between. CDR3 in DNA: TGTGCCAGCAGTTTAACATGGGCTTCTGGAAACACCATATATTTT. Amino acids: CASSLTWASGNTIYF.

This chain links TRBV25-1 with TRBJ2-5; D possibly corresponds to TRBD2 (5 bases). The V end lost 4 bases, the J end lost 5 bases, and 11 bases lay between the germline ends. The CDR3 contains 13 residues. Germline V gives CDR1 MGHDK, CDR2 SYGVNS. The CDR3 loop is CASSAEVVETQYF. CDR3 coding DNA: TGTGCCAGCAGTGCGGAGGTCGTGGAGACCCAGTACTTC.

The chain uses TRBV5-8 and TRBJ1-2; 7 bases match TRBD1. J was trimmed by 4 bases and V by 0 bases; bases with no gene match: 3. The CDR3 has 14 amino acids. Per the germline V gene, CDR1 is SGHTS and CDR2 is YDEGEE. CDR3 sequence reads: CASSLGQGSYGYTF. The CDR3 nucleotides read TGTGCCAGCAGCTTGGGACAGGGAAGCTATGGCTACACCTTC.

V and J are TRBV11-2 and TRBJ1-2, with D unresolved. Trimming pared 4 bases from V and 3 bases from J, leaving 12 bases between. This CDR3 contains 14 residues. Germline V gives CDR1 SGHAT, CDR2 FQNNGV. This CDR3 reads CASSSRQADYGYTF. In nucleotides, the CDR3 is TGTGCCAGCAGCTCCCGTCAGGCAGACTATGGCTACACCTTC.

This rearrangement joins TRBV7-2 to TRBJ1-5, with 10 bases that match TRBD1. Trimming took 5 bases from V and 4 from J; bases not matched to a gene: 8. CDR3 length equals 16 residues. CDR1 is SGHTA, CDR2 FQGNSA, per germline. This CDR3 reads CASSGLRTGGNQPQHF. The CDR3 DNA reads TGTGCCAGCAGCGGACTTCGGACAGGGGGGAATCAGCCCCAGCATTTT.

In DNA, the CDR3 is TGTGCCAGCAGCTTCGGCGGGACCACTGAAGCTTTCTTT. It codes for CASSFGGTTEAFF. The rearrangement uses TRBV7-9 and TRBJ1-1; tentative D call: TRBD1 (5 bases). Per the germline V gene, CDR1 is SEHNR and CDR2 is FQNEAQ (reference sequence). This CDR3 is built from 13 residues. V was trimmed by 3 bases and J by 4 bases, leaving 9 bases between them. The variable domain in full, completed from reference TRBV7-9 and TRBJ1-1, reads DTGVSQNPRHKITKRGQNVTFRCDPISEHNRLYWYRQTLGQGPEFLTYFQNEAQLEKSRLLSDRFSAERPKGSFSTLEIQRTEQGDSAMYLCASSFGGTTEAFFGQGTRLTVV.

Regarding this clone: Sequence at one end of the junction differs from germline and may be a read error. CDR3 sequence reads: CASSLEYQRTQYF. CDR3 nucleotide sequence: TGTGCTAGCAGCTTAGAGTACCAGCGGACCCAGTACTTC. This chain links TRBV7-7 with TRBJ2-5; D uncertain. CDR1 and CDR2 from the germline V gene are SSHAT and FNYEAQ (reference sequence). CDR3 length: 13 residues.

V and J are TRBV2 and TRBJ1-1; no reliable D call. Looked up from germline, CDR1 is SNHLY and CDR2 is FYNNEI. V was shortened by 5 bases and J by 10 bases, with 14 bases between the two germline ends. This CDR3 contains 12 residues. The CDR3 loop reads CASSLRLEAAFF. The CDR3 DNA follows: TGTGCCAGCAGTCTTCGACTGGAGGCAGCTTTCTTT.